This T cell receptor beta chain was obtained from a study of T cells in Graves' hyperthyroidism and ophthalmopathy. Ten or more counts support this clonotype. V was shortened by 1 base and J by 0 bases, with 15 bases between the two germline ends. The CDR3 contains 17 residues. Germline assignment: CDR1 MDHEN and CDR2 SYDVKM. From more than 9 ml of fresh peripheral blood, PBMCs were isolated. Amplification of TCR beta CDR3 regions was performed using RNA transcripts as template. TCR CDR3 regions were first amplified by RT-PCR with HTBI primers. TCRdb analysed the multiplex PCR reads with MiXCR anew, one entry per CDR3 protein. The table shows hundreds of thousands of distinct CDR3 sequences, with more than 15% occurring only once.

The V and J genes are TRBV28 and TRBJ1-2, with D tentatively TRBD1 (5 bases). The sample taken for sequencing was blood. The source is a woman aged 18-29 years with Graves' hyperthyroidism. The CDR3 is CASSLSGSYPPNYGYTF. In nucleotides, the CDR3 is TGTGCCAGCAGTTTATCAGGGTCGTACCCTCCTAACTATGGCTACACCTTC.